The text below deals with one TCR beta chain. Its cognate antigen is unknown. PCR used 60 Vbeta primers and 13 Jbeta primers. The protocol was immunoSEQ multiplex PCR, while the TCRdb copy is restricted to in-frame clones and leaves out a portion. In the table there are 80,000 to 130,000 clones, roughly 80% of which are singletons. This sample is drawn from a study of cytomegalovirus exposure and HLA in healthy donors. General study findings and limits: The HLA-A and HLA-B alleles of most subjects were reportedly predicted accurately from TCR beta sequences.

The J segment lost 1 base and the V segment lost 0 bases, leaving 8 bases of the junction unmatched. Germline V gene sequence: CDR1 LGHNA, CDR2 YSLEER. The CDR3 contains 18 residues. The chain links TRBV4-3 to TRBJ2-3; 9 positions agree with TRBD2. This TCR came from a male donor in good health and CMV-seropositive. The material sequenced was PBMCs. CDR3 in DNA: TGCGCCAGCAGCCAAGATATGGGAATAGCGGGGGGCACAGATACGCAGTATTTT. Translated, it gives CASSQDMGIAGGTDTQYF.